This T cell receptor beta chain is drawn from a study of early T cells in non-severe SARS-CoV-2 infection. One entry per CDR3 protein results from TCRdb running MiXCR on the 5' RACE reads. The table includes roughly 29,000 distinct CDR3 sequences, roughly 5% detected once. The germline V and J ends were trimmed by 2 bases and 0 bases, with 5 bases remaining between them. The CDR3 runs to 13 residues. Germline V gene data show CDR1 as SGHDT and CDR2 as YYEEEE. Notes on the study in general: Missing private and CD4 specificities, VDJdb matching favored anti-spike CD8 responses.

Points on this clonotype: The antigen is not known.

The receptor was derived from an adult who was a healthcare worker with PCR-confirmed SARS-CoV-2 infection or an uninfected control (not recorded which). Specimen: whole blood. The V call is TRBV5-6, the J call TRBJ1-1; no definite D call. CDR3 in amino acids: CASSFELNTEAFF. CDR3 nucleotide sequence: TGTGCCAGCAGCTTCGAACTGAACACTGAAGCTTTCTTT.